The rows below give T cell receptor beta chains drawn from one sample of a study of blood T cell repertoires in COVID-19. The table came from immunoSEQ multiplex PCR; TCRdb's copy has only in-frame clones and leaves some out. The sample has about 59,000 clones, 65% to 80% seen once; the top ten hold 3% to 4%. The sequenced material came from peripheral blood. The receptor set was obtained from a man aged 55 to 70 with acute or convalescent COVID-19. CDR3s include the opening cysteine and the closing phenylalanine or tryptophan. A D gene is named only where the DNA matches it firmly. The size field is filled for only some rows; it gives once, few, many or a size class.

d_call,clone_size,v_call,j_call,cdr3_nt,cdr3_aa
TRBD2,-,TRBV11-3,TRBJ2-1,TGTGCCAGCAGCTCTAGCGGGAGGGAGCAGTTCTTC,CASSSSGREQFF
-,-,TRBV28,TRBJ1-2,TGTGCCAGCAGTTTCAGCAGGGGCAACTATGGCTACACCTTC,CASSFSRGNYGYTF
TRBD1,-,TRBV29-1,TRBJ2-7,TGCAGCGTTGGGGGACAGGGGGCGTTAGACGGCGGCGAGCAGTACTTC,CSVGGQGALDGGEQYF
-,-,TRBV28,TRBJ2-7,TGTGCCAGCAGTCCCCGGGACTTGGCCTACGAGCAGTACTTC,CASSPRDLAYEQYF
-,-,TRBV5-1,TRBJ2-3,TGCGCCAGCAGCCAGTCTAGCGCGACAGATACGCAGTATTTT,CASSQSSATDTQYF
-,-,TRBV24-1,TRBJ1-2,TGTGCCACCAGTGCCACAGGGACCTATGGCTACACCTTC,CATSATGTYGYTF
TRBD2,-,TRBV13,TRBJ2-5,TGTGCCAGCAGTTCCCTAGCGGGCCGGGGGACCCAGTACTTC,CASSSLAGRGTQYF
TRBD1,-,TRBV5-1,TRBJ1-3,TGCGCCAGCAGCCCCCGGGACAGGGGAAACACCATATATTTT,CASSPRDRGNTIYF
TRBD2,-,TRBV7-9,TRBJ2-1,TGTGCCAGCAGCTGGAGCGGGAGGGCACCCTACAATGAGCAGTTCTTC,CASSWSGRAPYNEQFF
TRBD1,-,TRBV6-2/TRBV6-3,TRBJ1-5,TGTGCCAGCAGTCGACGACAGGGGAATCAGCCCCAGCATTTT,CASSRRQGNQPQHF
TRBD2,-,TRBV5-8,TRBJ2-7,TGTGCCAGCAGCTTGGCGGGAGGCTATGCCTACGAGCAGTACTTC,CASSLAGGYAYEQYF
TRBD1,-,TRBV2,TRBJ1-2,TGTGCCAGAGGGACAGCCCTATCGGTATATGGCTACACCTTC,CARGTALSVYGYTF
-,-,TRBV6-5,TRBJ1-4,TGTGCCAGCAGTTCCCAGGGTGGGAATGAAAAACTGTTTTTT,CASSSQGGNEKLFF
TRBD1,-,TRBV19,TRBJ1-1,TGTGCCAGTATGGGACAGGGTACGGGTTTCACTGAAGCTTTCTTT,CASMGQGTGFTEAFF
-,-,TRBV6-5,TRBJ2-3,TGTGCCAGCAGTTACTCGGACTACCGCACAGATACGCAGTATTTT,CASSYSDYRTDTQYF
-,-,TRBV30,TRBJ2-3,TGTGCCTGGAGTGTCGGAGCGCCCCCCACAGATACGCAGTATTTT,CAWSVGAPPTDTQYF
-,-,TRBV6-6,TRBJ2-2,TGTGCCAGTCGGTCGTTAGCGGTGATAACCGGGGAGCTGTTTTTT,CASRSLAVITGELFF
TRBD1,-,TRBV10-2,TRBJ1-1,TGCGCCAGCAGTGGACAGGGGTCCCAGTACACTGAAGCTTTCTTT,CASSGQGSQYTEAFF
-,-,TRBV28,TRBJ1-6,TGTGCCAGCAGTTTAGTCGGAGGGGTCTATTCACCCCTCCACTTT,CASSLVGGVYSPLHF
-,-,TRBV6-5,TRBJ2-7,TGTGCCAGCACCTCCAGGGGCGAGCAGTACTTC,CASTSRGEQYF
-,few,TRBV15,TRBJ1-5,TGTGCCACCAGCAGAGGGGGAAGGGGTGGCCAGCCCCAGCATTTT,CATSRGGRGGQPQHF
-,-,TRBV18,TRBJ2-2,TGTGCCAGCTCTTTTAGGACAGCCACCGGGGAGCTGTTTTTT,CASSFRTATGELFF
TRBD2,-,TRBV19,TRBJ2-1,TGTGCCAGTAGTGTCCTGTGGACTAGGAGGAATGAGCAGTTCTTC,CASSVLWTRRNEQFF
-,-,TRBV7-9,TRBJ1-2,TGTGCCAGCAGCCCAAGTGGAAGCGTGGGTGGCTACACCTTC,CASSPSGSVGGYTF
TRBD1,-,TRBV10-3,TRBJ1-6,TGTGCCATCAGGGAACAGGGGTTGTTAGGGAATTCACCCCTCCACTTT,CAIREQGLLGNSPLHF
-,-,TRBV18,TRBJ2-1,TGTGCCAGCTCACCGGACTGGACCAATGAGCAGTTCTTC,CASSPDWTNEQFF
-,-,TRBV2,TRBJ2-4,TGTGCCAGCAGCACCCTCACCGGGACATACAAAAACATTCAGTACTTC,CASSTLTGTYKNIQYF
-,-,TRBV7-2,TRBJ2-7,TGTGCCAGCAGCTCTTTATACGAGCAGTACTTC,CASSSLYEQYF
-,-,TRBV9,TRBJ2-7,TGTGCCAGCAGCTCCTTAGCGGAATCCTACGAGCAGTACTTC,CASSSLAESYEQYF
TRBD1,once,TRBV7-8,TRBJ1-3,TGTGCCAGCAGCCGAACAGGGGACGGAAACACCATATATTTT,CASSRTGDGNTIYF
-,-,TRBV7-2,TRBJ2-1,TGTGCCAGCAGCTTATCCGTCCTCAGGGCAGAAGTGATCTTC,CASSLSVLRAEVIF
-,few,TRBV7-2,TRBJ2-2,TGTGCCAGGGGGGACTCGGCGAACACCGGGGAGCTGTTTTTT,CARGDSANTGELFF
-,few,TRBV7-2,TRBJ2-4,TGTGCCAGCAGCTTAGACAGAGACATTCAGTACTTC,CASSLDRDIQYF
-,-,TRBV27,TRBJ2-1,TGTGCCAGCAGTTCGACAGGACTCAATGAGCAGTTCTTC,CASSSTGLNEQFF
TRBD1,-,TRBV7-9,TRBJ2-3,TGTGCCAGCAGCGCGAGACAGGGTACAGATACGCAGTATTTT,CASSARQGTDTQYF
TRBD1,-,TRBV24-1,TRBJ2-1,TGTGCCACCAGTGACCCAACTGGGGACAGGGCCCATAACTACAATGAGCAGTTCTTC,CATSDPTGDRAHNYNEQFF
TRBD2,-,TRBV7-9,TRBJ2-2,TGTGCCAGCAGCACAGGGACTAGCGGGAGCCCCAATCCCGGGGAGCTGTTTTTT,CASSTGTSGSPNPGELFF
TRBD1,-,TRBV6-5,TRBJ1-3,TGTGCCAGCAGTCGGACAGGGGGGGACACCATATATTTT,CASSRTGGDTIYF
TRBD2,few,TRBV29-1,TRBJ2-7,TGCAGCGTGCTGGGACTAGCGGGAGTTTCTTACGAGCAGTACTTC,CSVLGLAGVSYEQYF
-,-,TRBV6-5,TRBJ1-1,TGTGCCAGCAGGACCATGGGGGGGGCAACTGAAGCTTTCTTT,CASRTMGGATEAFF
-,-,TRBV3-1/TRBV3-2,TRBJ1-1,TGTGCCAGCAGCCACCTAGCGGGGAACACTGAAGCTTTCTTT,CASSHLAGNTEAFF
-,-,TRBV2,TRBJ2-5,TGTGCCAGCAGTTTCAGGGGACAAGAGACCCAGTACTTC,CASSFRGQETQYF
-,-,TRBV11-2,TRBJ2-5,TGTGCCAGCAGTCCCGCCCGGATGAGGCAAGAGACCCAGTACTTC,CASSPARMRQETQYF
-,-,TRBV7-9,TRBJ2-7,TGTGCCAGCAGCTACGGGGGAGCAGGCGAGCAGTACTTC,CASSYGGAGEQYF
-,-,TRBV3-1/TRBV3-2,TRBJ1-2,TGTGCCAGCAGCCAAGATGCTACGGGAAACTATGGCTACACCTTC,CASSQDATGNYGYTF
-,-,TRBV2,TRBJ1-5,TGTGCCAGTAGCACGCTCGCCAGCAATCAGCCCCAGCATTTT,CASSTLASNQPQHF
-,few,TRBV29-1,TRBJ2-5,TGCAGCGTTAATACAGGGAGCGAGACCCAGTACTTC,CSVNTGSETQYF
TRBD1,few,TRBV10-3,TRBJ2-5,TGTGCCATCAGTGAGGGCCAGGGGGAAGAGACCCAGTACTTC,CAISEGQGEETQYF
-,once,TRBV2,TRBJ1-5,TGTGCCAGCAAAAGGGACAACAATCAGCCCCAGCATTTT,CASKRDNNQPQHF
TRBD2,-,TRBV7-9,TRBJ2-1,TGTGCCAGCAGCACAAAGCGGGGGCTAGCGGGGTCCTACAATGAGCAGTTCTTC,CASSTKRGLAGSYNEQFF
TRBD2,once,TRBV5-1,TRBJ2-3,TGCGCCAGCAGCTTTCGGGAGGGCCGCACAGATACGCAGTATTTT,CASSFREGRTDTQYF
TRBD2,few,TRBV4-1,TRBJ2-1,TGCGCCAGCAGCCAAGAATCAATTCGACTAGCGACCAATGAGCAGTTCTTC,CASSQESIRLATNEQFF
-,few,TRBV7-9,TRBJ2-7,TGTGCCAGCAGCTCTCCGTCTATCGAGCAGTACTTC,CASSSPSIEQYF
-,-,TRBV30,TRBJ2-7,TGTGCCTGGAGTGTAGAATACGGAGTCTCCGAGCAGTACTTC,CAWSVEYGVSEQYF
-,-,TRBV9,TRBJ1-1,TGTGCCAGCAGCGATCCGAGAGATCGCAAGCGGGACACTGAAGCTTTCTTT,CASSDPRDRKRDTEAFF
TRBD1,-,TRBV5-5,TRBJ1-4,TGTGCCAGCAGCTACGAGGGGGCCTGGAATGAAAAACTGTTTTTT,CASSYEGAWNEKLFF
TRBD1,few,TRBV19,TRBJ1-5,TGTGCCAGTAGTATCTACGGGACAGCCAATCAGCCCCAGCATTTT,CASSIYGTANQPQHF
TRBD1,-,TRBV18,TRBJ2-7,TGTGCCAGCTCACCCCGCCAGGGGGTTTACGAGCAGTACTTC,CASSPRQGVYEQYF